The source of this T cell receptor (beta chain) is a study of T cells in Graves' hyperthyroidism and ophthalmopathy. Concerning this clonotype itself: What it binds is unknown.

The germline CDR1 and CDR2 sequences are MNHEY and SVGEGT. The J segment lost 6 bases and the V segment lost 8 bases, leaving 19 bases of the junction unmatched. CDR3 length: 16 residues. Stable Graves' hyperthyroidism denoted no ophthalmopathy progression over 18 months. Researchers barred patients who had uncontrolled infection, other autoimmune disease, pregnancy or lactation. The PBMCs studied were ones that came from 10 ml fresh peripheral blood. The study, taken as a whole, reports: Median prediction lead before ophthalmopathy onset was around 7 months with the model.

Amplification of TCR beta CDR3 regions used RNA as the template. First-round RT-PCR targeting the TCR CDR3 was performed with the HTBI primer set. MiXCR was run by TCRdb on the multiplex PCR reads, yielding one entry per CDR3 protein. The data hold about half a million distinct CDR3 sequences, with 20% observed a single time. The V call is TRBV6-2 or TRBV6-3, the J call TRBJ2-7; 7 bases line up with TRBD1. The TCR originated in a man aged 18 to 35 with Graves' hyperthyroidism. Sequences were obtained from blood. DNA of the CDR3: TGTGCCAGCGCTAAGATGTTCGGGACAGATGCTCGCGAGCAGTACTTC. Its translation is CASAKMFGTDAREQYF.